The entry below gives a single T cell receptor (beta chain) sequence along with its context. These data come from a study of control samples from healthy donors and cancer patients. Assay used: immunoSEQ multiplex PCR; TCRdb lists only in-frame clones, some missing. The sample carries approximately 190,000 clones, about 90% recorded once. This clonotype was obtained from a young man in good health. The sample was blood.

CDR3 residues: CASSSWGREGSNYGYTF. CDR3 DNA sequence: TGTGCCAGCAGCTCCTGGGGCCGTGAGGGTTCCAACTATGGCTACACCTTC. The V and J genes are TRBV5-6 and TRBJ1-2, with D tentatively TRBD1 (5 bases). V shed 3 bases and J shed 2 bases, with 20 bases lying between them. Per germline, CDR1 SGHDT and CDR2 YYEEEE. There are 17 residues in the CDR3. Filled out from reference TRBV5-6 and TRBJ1-2, the complete variable domain reads DAGVTQSPTHLIKTRGQQVTLRCSPKSGHDTVSWYQQALGQGPQFIFQYYEEEERQRGNFPDRFSGHQFPNYSSELNVNALLLGDSALYLCASSSWGREGSNYGYTFGSGTRLTVV.